One and the same sample provided the 20 T cell receptor beta chains below, sequenced in a study of blood T cell repertoires in COVID-19. Clones were sequenced by immunoSEQ multiplex PCR, and TCRdb holds only the in-frame ones, with some missing. The sample holds about 87,000 clones, approximately 86% seen once. Sequencing input: peripheral blood. These receptors were collected from a man aged 40-50 years with acute or convalescent COVID-19.

This clone was seen a handful of times. The CDR3 coding sequence is TGTGCCAGCAGCCAAGACGGGTCCTCGGGGGCCAACGTCCTGACTTTC. This translates into CASSQDGSSGANVLTF. This sequence joins TRBV4-2 and TRBJ2-6; no definite D call. From germline, CDR1 is LGHNA and CDR2 YNFKEQ. V dropped 0 bases and J dropped 4 bases, with 10 bases sitting between them. The CDR3 is made up of 16 amino acids.

This sequence joins TRBV7-2 and TRBJ1-3, with D possibly TRBD1 on 6 matching bases. The V end was cut by 5 bases, the J end by 3 bases, with 14 bases between. The germline V gene has CDR1 SGHTA and CDR2 FQGNSA. The CDR3 extends over 15 amino acids. CDR3 DNA sequence: TGTGCCAGCAGCGCGGCAGGGGAAGGTGGAAACACCATATATTTT. Translated: CASSAAGEGGNTIYF.

The chain carries TRBV11-3 and TRBJ2-1, with a possible D match to TRBD2 (6 bases). In germline, CDR1 is SGHNT, CDR2 YENEEA. V lost 3 bases, J lost 9 bases, and 12 bases lay in between. This CDR3 comprises 13 residues. CDR3 DNA: TGTGCCAGCAGCTTGGGGGGAGCGGGTGAGCAGTTCTTC. Amino acids: CASSLGGAGEQFF.

V and J are TRBV19 and TRBJ1-3, with a weak D call TRBD1 (6 bases). V was pared by 5 bases and J by 4 bases, with 15 bases between. This CDR3 is 15 amino acids long. Germline loops: CDR1 LNHDA, CDR2 SQIVND (reference sequence). CDR3 amino acids: CASSATPDSGNTIYF. CDR3 nucleotide sequence: TGTGCCAGTAGTGCGACCCCGGACAGCGGAAACACCATATATTTT.

The CDR3 protein is CATKGEGRNEQFF. The CDR3 DNA is TGTGCCACCAAGGGGGAGGGCCGCAATGAGCAGTTCTTC. The V gene is TRBV19, the J gene TRBJ2-1; D might be TRBD2 (7 bases). V lost 10 bases and J 6 bases, leaving 16 bases between the germline ends. This CDR3 is built from 13 residues. Germline CDR1 is LNHDA and CDR2 is SQIVND (reference sequence).

The rearrangement uses TRBV11-2 and TRBJ1-1, with a possible D match to TRBD1 (6 bases). Germline CDR1 and CDR2: SGHAT and FQNNGV. V lost 7 bases and J 5 bases, leaving 20 bases between the germline ends. The CDR3 is 15 residues long. The CDR3 bases are TGTGCCAGCACCCCTGGCCGGGGGGCGCGTACTGAAGCTTTCTTT. This encodes CASTPGRGARTEAFF.

This clone was seen a few times. The chain is built from TRBV19 and TRBJ1-3, with D maybe TRBD1 (5 bases). Looked up from germline, CDR1 is LNHDA and CDR2 is SQIVND (reference sequence). V was cut by 8 bases and J by 0 bases, with 17 bases left in between. This CDR3 is built from 16 residues. Here the CDR3 reads CASALRGGGSGNTIYF. CDR3 sequence (DNA): TGTGCCAGTGCCCTCCGTGGGGGGGGCTCTGGAAACACCATATATTTT.

V and J are TRBV7-2 and TRBJ2-7; 7 bases fit TRBD1. Germline CDR1 and CDR2: SGHTA and FQGNSA. The ends lost 5 bases at V and 7 bases at J; junction bases unmatched: 11. CDR3 length: 14 amino acids. In DNA, the CDR3 is TGTGCCAGCAGCCCGGGACAGAGGGTCGGGGAGCAGTACTTC. Translation gives CASSPGQRVGEQYF.

The chain couples TRBV7-9 to TRBJ1-6; no clear D. The CDR3 is 15 amino acids. Looked up from germline, CDR1 is SEHNR and CDR2 is FQNEAQ (reference sequence). The V end was cut by 0 bases, the J end by 10 bases, with 13 bases between. CDR3: CASSLAQGGGSPLHF. CDR3 in DNA: TGTGCCAGCAGCTTAGCGCAAGGAGGCGGGTCACCCCTCCACTTT.

This clone has just a few counts. The V call is TRBV24-1, the J call TRBJ2-7, with D maybe TRBD1 (5 bases). CDR3 size: 13 residues. V was trimmed by 0 bases and J by 5 bases, leaving 7 bases between them. Germline V lookup: CDR1 KGHDR, CDR2 SFDVKD. Written as DNA, the CDR3 is TGTGCCACCAGTGATTTGCAAGGGGACGAGCAGTACTTC. Translating gives CATSDLQGDEQYF.

This rearrangement joins TRBV5-4 to TRBJ2-6; D is ambiguous. V lost 2 bases to trimming and J lost 0 bases, with 9 bases between them. From germline, CDR1 is SGHNT and CDR2 YYREEE (reference sequence). The CDR3 is made up of 16 amino acids. CDR3 sequence (DNA): TGTGCCAGCAGCTTCGACATCTCCTCTGGGGCCAACGTCCTGACTTTC. Translation: CASSFDISSGANVLTF.

This sequence joins TRBV27 and TRBJ1-2; no reliable D call. The CDR3 consists of 13 residues. Trimming took 6 bases from V and 9 from J, leaving 17 bases between them. The germline V gene encodes CDR1 MNHEY and CDR2 SMNVEV (reference sequence). As DNA, the CDR3 is TGTGCCAGCAGACCTTCCCTCGGGGAGCGCTACACCTTC. Translated, it gives CASRPSLGERYTF.

The rearrangement joins TRBV2 to TRBJ1-1; TRBD1 aligns across 9 bases. V shed 6 bases and J 1 base; nucleotides not matched to a gene: 6. This CDR3 region has 15 residues. In germline, CDR1 is SNHLY, CDR2 FYNNEI. CDR3 DNA: TGTGCCAGCAGCGACCCGGGACAGGGGAACACTGAAGCTTTCTTT. Residues: CASSDPGQGNTEAFF.

The chain combines TRBV3-1 (or the pseudogene TRBV3-2) with TRBJ2-7; TRBD2 aligns across 10 bases. From germline, CDR1 is LGHDT and CDR2 YNNKEL (reference sequence). V lost 3 bases to trimming and J lost 2 bases; unmatched junction nucleotides: 4. The CDR3 loop spans 15 amino acids. The CDR3 here is CASSQQLAGTYEQYF. The CDR3, as DNA: TGTGCCAGCAGCCAGCAACTAGCGGGAACCTACGAGCAGTACTTC.

V is TRBV30 and J is TRBJ1-5, with 7 bases aligning to TRBD1. The V gene's germline CDR1 is GTSNPN and CDR2 SVGIG (reference sequence). With V trimmed by 3 bases and J by 4 bases, 9 bases remained unmatched. This CDR3 region has 15 residues. DNA of the CDR3: TGTGCCTGGAGCGTGGACAGGTGGGTTAATCAGCCCCAGCATTTT. This gives the protein CAWSVDRWVNQPQHF.

The chain links TRBV6-5 to TRBJ2-3; 8 bases align to TRBD1. CDR3 length equals 16 residues. V was pared by 2 bases and J by 6 bases, with 10 bases of the junction left unmatched. Germline V gene lookup returns CDR1 MNHEY and CDR2 SVGAGI. The CDR3 nucleotides are TGTGCCAGCAGTTACCTCTGGCCGACAGGGGTGGATACGCAGTATTTT. This translates into CASSYLWPTGVDTQYF.

The chain couples TRBV7-9 to TRBJ1-3; no definite D call. The germline gives CDR1 SEHNR, CDR2 FQNEAQ (reference sequence). With 8 bases removed from V and 3 bases from J, the gap between germline ends came to 14 bases. This CDR3 comprises 14 residues. The CDR3 DNA follows: TGTGCCAGCGGGTACGGGGTCGGTGGAAACACCATATATTTT. Its protein product is CASGYGVGGNTIYF.

This chain joins TRBV27 and TRBJ2-7; D ambiguous. CDR1 is MNHEY and CDR2 is SMNVEV in the germline V gene (reference sequence). CDR3 length equals 13 residues. V was cut by 6 bases and J by 2 bases, with 11 bases left in between. In DNA form, the CDR3 reads TGTGCCAGCAGGTCGTCGAGAGCCTACGAGCAGTACTTC. Its protein product is CASRSSRAYEQYF.

This chain links TRBV9 with TRBJ1-1; 8 nucleotides line up with TRBD1. Per the germline V gene, CDR1 is SGDLS and CDR2 is YYNGEE. V lost 2 bases and J lost 1; bases outside the gene matches: 4. The CDR3 covers 15 residues. The CDR3 nucleotides read TGTGCCAGCAGCGTCGGACAGGGAGCGAACACTGAAGCTTTCTTT. It is translated as CASSVGQGANTEAFF.

The rearrangement joins TRBV5-4 to TRBJ1-2, with 9 bases matching TRBD1. J lost 1 base, V lost 4 bases, and 2 bases had no gene match. Germline lookup yields CDR1 SGHNT and CDR2 YYREEE (reference sequence). The CDR3 sequence is 14 residues long. This chain's CDR3 is CASSRTGDNYGYTF. DNA for the CDR3: TGTGCCAGCAGCCGGACAGGGGATAACTATGGCTACACCTTC.